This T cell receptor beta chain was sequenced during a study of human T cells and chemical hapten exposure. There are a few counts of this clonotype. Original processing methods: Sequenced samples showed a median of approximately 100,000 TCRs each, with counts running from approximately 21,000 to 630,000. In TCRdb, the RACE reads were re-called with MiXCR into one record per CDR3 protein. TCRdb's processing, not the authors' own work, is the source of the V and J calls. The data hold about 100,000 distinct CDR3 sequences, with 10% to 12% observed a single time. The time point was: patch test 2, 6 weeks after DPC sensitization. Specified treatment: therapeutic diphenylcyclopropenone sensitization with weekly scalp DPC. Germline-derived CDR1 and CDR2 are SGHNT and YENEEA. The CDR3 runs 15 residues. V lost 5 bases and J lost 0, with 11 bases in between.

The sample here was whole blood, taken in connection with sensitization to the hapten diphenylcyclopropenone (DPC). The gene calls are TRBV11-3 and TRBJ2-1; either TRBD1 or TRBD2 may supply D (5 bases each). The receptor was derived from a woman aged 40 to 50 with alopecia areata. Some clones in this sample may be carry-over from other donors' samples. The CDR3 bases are TGTGCCAGCAGCCCAGAGGGGAGCTCCTACAATGAGCAGTTCTTC. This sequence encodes CASSPEGSSYNEQFF.